What follows describes a single T cell receptor (beta chain). Its antigen is still unknown. V lost 4 bases and J lost 4, with 10 bases in between. The V gene's germline CDR1 is MRHNA and CDR2 SNTAGT. The CDR3 runs 13 residues. Using immunoSEQ multiplex PCR, the repertoire was profiled, and TCRdb retains in-frame clones only, with some absent. The sample includes approximately 980,000 clones, less than 85% of them seen just once. This specimen comes from a study of shared clonotypes between healthy human individuals. Study-wide results and caveats: Estimated richness values were generally larger in naive subsets than in memory subsets.

The V and J genes are TRBV6-4 and TRBJ2-5; D perhaps matches TRBD2 (5 bases). The TCR originated in a man aged 18 to 35 in good health. The material sequenced was memory CD4+ T cells sorted from blood. Subset meaning: CD45RA-negative fraction. The CDR3 DNA reads TGTGCCAGCAGTGTGAATGAGGGAGAGACCCAGTACTTC. Protein sequence: CASSVNEGETQYF.